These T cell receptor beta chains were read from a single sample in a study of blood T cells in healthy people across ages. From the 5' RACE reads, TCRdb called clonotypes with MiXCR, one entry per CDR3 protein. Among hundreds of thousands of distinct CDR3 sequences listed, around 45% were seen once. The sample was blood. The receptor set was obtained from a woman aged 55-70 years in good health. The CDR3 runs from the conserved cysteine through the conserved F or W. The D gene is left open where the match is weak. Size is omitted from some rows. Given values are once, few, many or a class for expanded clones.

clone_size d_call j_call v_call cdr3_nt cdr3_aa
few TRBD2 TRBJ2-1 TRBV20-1 TGCAGTGCTATCGGACTAGCGGCTTACAATGAGCAGTTCTTC CSAIGLAAYNEQFF
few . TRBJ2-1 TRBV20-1 TGCAGTGCAAGGTACACCTACAATGAGCAGTTCTTC CSARYTYNEQFF
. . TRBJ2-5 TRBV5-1 TGCGCCAGCAGCGTCCAGGGTGTAAGGGAGACCCAGTACTTC CASSVQGVRETQYF
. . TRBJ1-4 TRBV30 TGTGCCTGGAGAAGTGGGACCTGGGAAAAACTGTTTTTT CAWRSGTWEKLFF
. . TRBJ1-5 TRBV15 TGTGCCACCAGCAGAGACGGCAGGGGCAATCAGCCCCAGCATTTT CATSRDGRGNQPQHF
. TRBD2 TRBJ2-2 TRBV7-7 TGTGCTAGCAGCCATAGCGGGAGGGACACCGGGGAGCTGTTTTTT CASSHSGRDTGELFF
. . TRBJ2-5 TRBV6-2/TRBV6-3 TGTGCCAGCAGTTATTCCCTACGCAGGGAAGGGCAGTACTTC CASSYSLRREGQYF
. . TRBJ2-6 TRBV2 TGTGCCAGCAGTGGGGTGGCACTGGCTGGGGCCAACGTCCTGACTTTC CASSGVALAGANVLTF
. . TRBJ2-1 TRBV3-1 TGTGCCAGCAGCCCTCATAGCGGTAGCTCCTACAATGAGCAGTTCTTC CASSPHSGSSYNEQFF
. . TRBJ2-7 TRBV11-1 TGTGCCAGCAGCTCCGCCCGTGAAGGGCGCTACGAGCAGTACTTC CASSSAREGRYEQYF
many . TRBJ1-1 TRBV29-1 TGCAGCGCACGTACAGGGAAGAACACTGAAGCTTTCTTT CSARTGKNTEAFF
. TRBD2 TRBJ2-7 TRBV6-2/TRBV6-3 TGTGCCAGCAGCCAAGGGAGGGATTTTTTCGACAATGAGAAGTACTTC CASSQGRDFFDNEKYF
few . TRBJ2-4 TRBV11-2 TGTGCCAGCAGCTTCAACCAGAGAGGGGCCAGGGGACTAGCCAAAAACATTCAGTACTTC CASSFNQRGARGLAKNIQYF
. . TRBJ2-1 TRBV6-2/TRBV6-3 TGTGCCAGCAGTTACGTTGACCGAGACAATGAGCAGTTCTTC CASSYVDRDNEQFF
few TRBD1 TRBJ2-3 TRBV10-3 TGTGCCGCTGGGACAGCTAGCACAGATACGCAGTATTTT CAAGTASTDTQYF
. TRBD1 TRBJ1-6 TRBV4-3 TGCGCCAGCAGCCAAACGGGGGGGGGACAGGGGATTTATAATTCACCCCTCCACTTT CASSQTGGGQGIYNSPLHF
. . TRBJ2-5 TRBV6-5 TGTGCCAGCAGTTACGGAGGGAGCCAAGAGACCCAGTACTTC CASSYGGSQETQYF
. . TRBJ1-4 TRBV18 TGTGCCAGCACTGCGGTGCAGGGGTCTAATGAAAAACTGTTTTTT CASTAVQGSNEKLFF